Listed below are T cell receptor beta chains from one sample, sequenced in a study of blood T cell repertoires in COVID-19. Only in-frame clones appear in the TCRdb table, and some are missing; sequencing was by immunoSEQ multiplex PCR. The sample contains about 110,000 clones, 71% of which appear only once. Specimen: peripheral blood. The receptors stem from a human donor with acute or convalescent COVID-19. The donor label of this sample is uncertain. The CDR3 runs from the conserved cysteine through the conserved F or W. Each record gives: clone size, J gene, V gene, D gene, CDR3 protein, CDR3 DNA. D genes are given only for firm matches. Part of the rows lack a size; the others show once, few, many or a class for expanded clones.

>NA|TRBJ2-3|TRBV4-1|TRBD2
CASSQPLAGGRTDTQYF
TGCGCCAGCAGCCAGCCTCTAGCGGGGGGGCGGACAGATACGCAGTATTTT
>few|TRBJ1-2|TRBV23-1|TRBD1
CASRRTGGNGYTF
TGCGCCAGCAGACGGACAGGGGGCAATGGCTACACCTTC
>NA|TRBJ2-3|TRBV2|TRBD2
CASGRGRSTDTQYF
TGTGCCAGCGGGAGGGGACGGAGCACAGATACGCAGTATTTT
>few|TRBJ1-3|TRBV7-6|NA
CASSPSGRLRGNTIYF
TGTGCCAGCAGTCCTAGCGGCAGATTAAGAGGAAACACCATATATTTT
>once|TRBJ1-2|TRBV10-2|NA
CASSEGDSIGYTF
TGCGCCAGCAGTGAGGGCGACAGTATTGGCTACACCTTC
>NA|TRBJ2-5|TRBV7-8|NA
CASSLEQTQETQYF
TGTGCCAGCAGCTTAGAACAGACCCAAGAGACCCAGTACTTC
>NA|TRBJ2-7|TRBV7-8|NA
CASSPDTSYEQYF
TGTGCCAGCAGCCCAGACACCTCCTACGAGCAGTACTTC
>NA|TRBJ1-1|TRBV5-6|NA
CASSPGAWFTEAFF
TGTGCCAGCAGCCCAGGGGCTTGGTTCACTGAAGCTTTCTTT
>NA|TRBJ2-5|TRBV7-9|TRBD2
CASSRLGGQETQYF
TGTGCCAGCAGCCGACTCGGGGGGCAAGAGACCCAGTACTTC
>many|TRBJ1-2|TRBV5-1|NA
CASSLDPYYGYTF
TGCGCCAGCAGCTTGGATCCGTACTATGGCTACACCTTC
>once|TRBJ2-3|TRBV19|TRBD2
CASSMVAGGPTDTQYF
TGTGCCAGTAGTATGGTAGCGGGGGGGCCGACAGATACGCAGTATTTT
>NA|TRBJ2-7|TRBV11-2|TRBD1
CASSLIGTGISDEQYF
TGTGCCAGCAGCTTAATCGGGACAGGGATTTCCGACGAGCAGTACTTC
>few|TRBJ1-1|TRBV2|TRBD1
CASRDRPMNTEAFF
TGTGCCAGCAGGGACAGGCCCATGAACACTGAAGCTTTCTTT
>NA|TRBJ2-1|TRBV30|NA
CAWSQGSYNEQFF
TGTGCCTGGAGTCAGGGCTCCTACAATGAGCAGTTCTTC
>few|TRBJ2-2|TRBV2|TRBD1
CASSDQGARNTGELFF
TGTGCCAGCAGCGACCAGGGGGCGCGTAACACCGGGGAGCTGTTTTTT
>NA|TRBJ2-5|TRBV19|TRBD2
CASSSWTSGGETQYF
TGTGCCAGTAGTAGCTGGACTAGCGGGGGTGAGACCCAGTACTTC
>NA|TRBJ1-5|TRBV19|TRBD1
CASRAGQGPAQPQHF
TGTGCCAGCCGAGCGGGACAGGGGCCGGCTCAGCCCCAGCATTTT
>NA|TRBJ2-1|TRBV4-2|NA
CASSRRGGRGSYNEQFF
TGTGCCAGCAGCCGAAGAGGGGGGCGGGGGTCTTACAATGAGCAGTTCTTC
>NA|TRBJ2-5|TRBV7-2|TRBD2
CASSLGLAYETQYF
TGTGCCAGCAGCCTCGGACTAGCATATGAGACCCAGTACTTC
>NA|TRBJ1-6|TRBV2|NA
CASSEAVAWSDRSPLHF
TGTGCCAGCAGCGAAGCTGTCGCCTGGAGTGACCGATCACCCCTCCACTTT
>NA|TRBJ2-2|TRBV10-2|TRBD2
CATFGLARTGELFF
TGCGCCACCTTCGGACTAGCGAGGACCGGGGAGCTGTTTTTT
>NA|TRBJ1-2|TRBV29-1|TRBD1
CSAGQINDDGYTF
TGCAGCGCGGGACAGATAAACGACGATGGCTACACCTTC
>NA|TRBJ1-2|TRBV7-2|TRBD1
CASSRGTGAVYTF
TGTGCCAGCAGCCGAGGGACAGGGGCCGTTTACACCTTC
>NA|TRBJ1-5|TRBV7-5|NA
CARSLTANQPQHF
TGTGCCAGAAGCTTGACAGCGAATCAGCCCCAGCATTTT
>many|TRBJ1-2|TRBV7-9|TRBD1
CASRGDRGIFNYGYTF
TGTGCCAGCAGAGGGGACAGGGGGATATTCAACTATGGCTACACCTTC
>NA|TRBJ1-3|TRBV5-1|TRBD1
CASTEGQSSGNTIYF
TGCGCCAGCACCGAGGGACAGAGCTCTGGAAACACCATATATTTT
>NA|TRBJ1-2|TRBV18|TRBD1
CASSLRTGRDYGYTF
TGTGCCAGCTCACTACGGACAGGGAGGGACTATGGCTACACCTTC
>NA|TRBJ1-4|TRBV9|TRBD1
CASSVGTVGQGDEKLFF
TGTGCCAGCAGCGTCGGGACGGTGGGGCAGGGGGATGAAAAACTGTTTTTT
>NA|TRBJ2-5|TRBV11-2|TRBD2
CASSAISGGGVRTQYF
TGTGCCAGCAGCGCGATTAGCGGGGGAGGGGTCAGGACCCAGTACTTC
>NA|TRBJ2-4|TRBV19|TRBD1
CASSIGQDIAKNIQYF
TGTGCCAGTAGTATCGGACAGGACATAGCCAAAAACATTCAGTACTTC
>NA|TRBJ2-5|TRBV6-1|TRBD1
CASSDGQVFETQYF
TGTGCCAGCAGTGACGGACAGGTATTTGAGACCCAGTACTTC
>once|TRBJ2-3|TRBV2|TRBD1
CASSEAGRFGQGEARDTQYF
TGTGCCAGCAGTGAAGCGGGGCGGTTTGGACAGGGAGAGGCCCGGGATACGCAGTATTTT
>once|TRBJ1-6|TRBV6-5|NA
CASRSRDSPLHF
TGTGCCAGCAGGTCTCGAGATTCACCCCTCCACTTT
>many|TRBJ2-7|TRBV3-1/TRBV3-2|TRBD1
CASSRDRGHEQYF
TGTGCCAGCAGCCGGGACAGGGGTCACGAGCAGTACTTC
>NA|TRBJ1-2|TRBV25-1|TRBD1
CASTQGAAGYTF
TGTGCCAGCACTCAGGGGGCCGCTGGCTACACCTTC